Given below is one T cell receptor (beta chain) in context. The DNA ends 3 residues before the CDR3 does, and the rest of the CDR3 is filled in from the germline J gene. The data were produced by immunoSEQ multiplex PCR, yet TCRdb's version contains in-frame clones alone and is incomplete. Recorded for this sample: some 30,000 clones. The sample is drawn from a study of T cells in women clearing cervical HPV infection. Looking at the study overall: Control women cleared a single incident HPV16 infection within 12 months. Case blood was drawn when the lesion was first found; control blood after infection became undetectable.

CDR1 SEHNR and CDR2 FQNEAQ come from the germline V gene (reference sequence). V trimming: 8 bases; J trimming: 3 bases; junction bases outside the gene matches: 4. This CDR3 spans 14 amino acids. The specimen sequenced was blood buffy coat. The chain links TRBV7-9 to TRBJ2-3, with TRBD2 matching 11 bases. The TCR originated in a woman aged 18-70 years with a cervical HPV16 infection that either progressed to CIN3+ or cleared (not recorded which). The CDR3 spells CASSPSGGTDTQYF. The CDR3 DNA, read in part, is TGTGCCAGCTCCCCTAGCGGGGGGACAGATACG.